The sequence of this T cell receptor beta chain was determined in a study of T cells in localized non-small cell lung cancer. The V end was cut by 6 bases, the J end by 4 bases, with 13 bases between. Germline V gene data show CDR1 as ENHRY and CDR2 as SYGVKD. The CDR3 extends over 13 amino acids. The table came from immunoSEQ multiplex PCR; TCRdb's copy has only in-frame clones and leaves some out. This sample has about 17,000 clones; around 87% occur once, and the top ten carry more than 1%. The specimen was peripheral blood mononuclear cells, collected before any cancer treatment. The chain joins TRBV10-3 to TRBJ2-7; maybe TRBD2 (6 bases). The sequence derives from a woman aged 35-75 years with stage III lung adenocarcinoma. The DNA for the CDR3 is TGTGCCATCAGCTGGGACTCTTCTTACGAGCAGTACTTC. It encodes CAISWDSSYEQYF.